This TCR beta chain was captured by sequencing in a study of OX40 agonist ivuxolimab in advanced cancers. Study summary: Two patients with cutaneous melanoma and one with hepatocellular carcinoma, three in total, showed partial responses. Study outcomes and limitations: At doses 0.1 to 3.0 mg/kg, CD4+ and CD8+ clones expanded. Normalized T-cell clonal expansion was also low in a subset of nonresponders.

Repertoires were generated with immunoSEQ multiplex PCR, while TCRdb's copy carries only in-frame clones and drops some. The sample yields about 38,000 clones, over 60% seen once. Notes on this clone: Its specificity is not known. One junction end disagrees with the germline gene, perhaps due to a read error.

Samples were taken at baseline and on day 1 of cycles 4 and 7. Germline V gives CDR1 SGHRS, CDR2 YFSETQ. The length of the CDR3 is 14 residues. The chain uses TRBV5-1 and TRBJ1-4; D uncertain. This TCR derives from an adult with an advanced solid tumor such as melanoma, head and neck, liver or kidney cancer. Sample: CD4+ or CD8+ T cells sorted from blood, taken in a trial of the OX40 agonist ivuxolimab. CDR3 region: CASSSGGFNEKLLF. The CDR3 coding sequence is TGCGCCAGCAGCTCAGGCGGGTTTAACGAAAAACTGCTTTTT.